This T cell receptor beta chain comes out of a study of OX40 agonist ivuxolimab in advanced cancers. Turning to the study itself: The mean age was 60 years, ranging from roughly 23 to 79, with around four fifths of participants male.

The repertoire was sequenced with immunoSEQ multiplex PCR; TCRdb's copy has only in-frame clones and lacks some. Of tens of thousands of clones in the sample, about four fifths are singletons; the top ten hold roughly 7.3%. Concerning this clone itself: Its antigen is not known.

Study results and limitations: Patients with a partial response at 0.1-3.0 mg/kg had among the lowest clonal expansion.

The CDR3 is made up of 12 amino acids. CDR1 and CDR2 from the germline V gene are SGHDN and FVKESK. After removal of 3 bases from V and 14 bases from J, the junction contained 5 bases not matched to a gene. V gene TRBV14 combines with J gene TRBJ2-1, with TRBD2 identical over 9 bases. Source: CD4+ or CD8+ T cells sorted from blood, taken in a trial of the OX40 agonist ivuxolimab. The sequence was obtained from an adult with an advanced solid tumor such as melanoma, head and neck, liver or kidney cancer. CDR3 bases: TGTGCCAGCAGCCAGGCGGGAGGGCCTAAGTTCTTC. Translation: CASSQAGGPKFF.